This T cell receptor beta chain was documented in a study of blood T cell repertoires in COVID-19. Study overall: T cells, B-cell-depleted T cells, or PBMCs provided the cDNA or gDNA that served as material.

The CDR3 contains 13 residues. In germline, CDR1 is SNHLY, CDR2 FYNNEI. V was trimmed by 5 bases and J by 5 bases, leaving 9 bases between them. In the source study's methods: For nucleated cells, counts were estimated from reference gene primer amplification. The assay was immunoSEQ multiplex PCR, and TCRdb's table has in-frame clones only and misses some. Clonal size and the V and J genes are those of that table, whereas D and trimming came from the DNA. The data hold about 80,000 clones, with around four fifths observed a single time. The table lists this clone with a few counts. The TCR comes from a man older than 75 with active or convalescent COVID-19. The V gene is TRBV2, the J gene TRBJ2-2; D is unresolved. The sequenced sample consisted of peripheral blood. The CDR3 DNA reads as TGTGCCAGCAGTTTCGCCGGGACCGGGGAGCTGTTTTTT. It yields the protein CASSFAGTGELFF.